The 16 T cell receptor beta chains below all came from one sample that was sequenced in a study of T cell responses to AZD1222 COVID-19 vaccine. TCRdb's table, derived via immunoSEQ multiplex PCR, lists solely in-frame clones and lacks some. The profile shows 140,000 to 150,000 clones, roughly nine tenths of them singletons. Specimen: peripheral blood, collected 28 days after the second AZD1222 dose. These receptors were taken from an adult who received the AZD1222 COVID-19 vaccine.

V gene TRBV15 combines with J gene TRBJ1-1, with D uncertain. The length of the CDR3 is 13 residues. CDR1 and CDR2 from the germline V gene are LNHNV and YYDKDF (reference sequence). With 0 bases removed from V and 10 bases from J, the gap between germline ends came to 12 bases. This chain's CDR3 is CATSRDRNVGAFF. In DNA form, the CDR3 reads TGTGCCACCAGCAGAGATCGGAACGTGGGAGCTTTCTTT.

The V call is TRBV4-3, the J call TRBJ1-1; D not certain. The CDR3 is 14 amino acids. Trimming removed 0 bases from V and 3 bases from J, with 8 bases in between. The V gene's germline CDR1 is LGHNA and CDR2 YSLEER. The CDR3 nucleotides read TGCGCCAGCAGCCAAGAAACCCCTCACACTGAAGCTTTCTTT. Protein sequence: CASSQETPHTEAFF.

This chain connects TRBV4-3 to TRBJ1-2; no definite D call. The germline V gene encodes CDR1 LGHNA and CDR2 YSLEER. V lost 0 bases to trimming and J lost 4 bases, with 12 bases between them. The CDR3 length is 15 residues. CDR3 sequence (DNA): TGCGCCAGCAGCCAAGATCGGACGGTAACCTATGGCTACACCTTC. Its translation is CASSQDRTVTYGYTF.

This chain connects TRBV5-4 to TRBJ2-7; no reliable D call. V lost 3 bases, J lost 2 bases, and 12 bases lay in between. The length of the CDR3 is 14 residues. Germline CDR1 and CDR2: SGHNT and YYREEE (reference sequence). The chain's CDR3 is CASSSGYGAYEQYF. The CDR3 DNA reads as TGTGCCAGCAGCTCTGGCTATGGGGCCTACGAGCAGTACTTC.

The chain joins TRBV6-6 to TRBJ2-7; D not certain. V was clipped by 8 bases and J by 1 base, with 9 bases between them. Germline-derived CDR1 and CDR2 are MNHNY and SVGAGI (reference sequence). This CDR3 region has 12 residues. The CDR3 protein is CASLGSSYEQYF. DNA of the CDR3: TGTGCCAGCCTAGGCTCTTCCTACGAGCAGTACTTC.

The chain links TRBV28 to TRBJ2-1; 8 nucleotides align to TRBD2. CDR1 and CDR2 from the germline V gene are MDHEN and SYDVKM. There are 16 residues in the CDR3. The trim removed 3 bases at V and 8 bases at J, leaving 12 bases unmatched. The CDR3 bases are TGTGCCAGCAGTTTGGGGGTCGCGGGAGGTGCCGATGAGCAGTTCTTC. This codes for CASSLGVAGGADEQFF.

The sample holds one count of this clone. The CDR3 protein is CASSLATLLFDGYTF. The CDR3 DNA is TGTGCCAGCAGTTTGGCGACACTTCTTTTCGATGGCTACACCTTC. J is TRBJ1-2 and V is TRBV28; D is ambiguous. The CDR3 is 15 residues long. Deletions cut 3 bases from V and 6 bases from J, with 17 bases between. Germline assignment: CDR1 MDHEN and CDR2 SYDVKM.

The V gene is TRBV5-1, the J gene TRBJ1-2, with TRBD1 as a possible D gene (5 bases). This CDR3 contains 16 residues. V lost 0 bases and J 2 bases, leaving 14 bases between the germline ends. Germline V gene data show CDR1 as SGHRS and CDR2 as YFSETQ. The CDR3 coding sequence is TGCGCCAGCAGCTTGGTCAGTGGGACGGGAAACTATGGCTACACCTTC. It translates to CASSLVSGTGNYGYTF.

The V gene is TRBV4-1, the J gene TRBJ1-2, with D possibly TRBD1 on 6 matching bases. Germline V gene data show CDR1 as MGHRA and CDR2 as YSYEKL. The length of the CDR3 is 14 residues. Trimming removed 5 bases at V and 1 base at J, with 11 bases between. CDR3 in DNA: TGCGCCAGCAGCAAGGGGGTGGGTAACTATGGCTACACCTTC. It codes for CASSKGVGNYGYTF.

This clone has just one count. This chain joins TRBV5-4 and TRBJ1-4; no firm D call. Germline V CDR1 and CDR2: SGHNT, YYREEE (reference sequence). CDR3 length equals 14 residues. V was cut by 3 bases and J by 2 bases, with 8 bases left in between. The CDR3 sequence is CASSYGVTNEKLFF. In DNA form, the CDR3 reads TGTGCCAGCAGCTATGGAGTGACTAATGAAAAACTGTTTTTT. The complete variable domain, with remaining parts taken from reference TRBV5-4 and TRBJ1-4, reads ETGVTQSPTHLIKTRGQQVTLRCSSQSGHNTVSWYQQALGQGPQFIFQYYREEENGRGNFPPRFSGLQFPNYSSELNVNALELDDSALYLCASSYGVTNEKLFFGSGTQLSVL.

This sequence joins TRBV3-1 (or the pseudogene TRBV3-2) and TRBJ2-3; D ambiguous. The V and J ends lost 2 bases and 6 bases respectively, with 12 bases between them. The CDR3 consists of 14 residues. Germline assignment: CDR1 LGHDT and CDR2 YNNKEL (reference sequence). The CDR3, as DNA: TGTGCCAGCAGCCAACCCCCAATAGGGGATACGCAGTATTTT. It translates to CASSQPPIGDTQYF.

The rearrangement joins TRBV27 to TRBJ1-2; 10 bases are a match to TRBD1. This CDR3 is built from 17 residues. Germline V gene lookup returns CDR1 MNHEY and CDR2 SMNVEV (reference sequence). V lost 5 bases and J lost 2; bases outside the gene matches: 11. The CDR3 sequence is CASSLSGTGAGNYGYTF. CDR3 coding DNA: TGTGCCAGCAGTCTCTCCGGGACAGGGGCTGGGAACTATGGCTACACCTTC.

The chain carries TRBV13 and TRBJ2-1, with 10 bases identical to TRBD2. Germline-derived CDR1 and CDR2 are PRHDT and FYEKMQ (reference sequence). V lost 5 bases and J lost 6; bases outside the gene matches: 13. CDR3 length: 17 residues. DNA of the CDR3: TGTGCCAGCAGCCCCCCTTCTTTTAGCGGGAGGCGCAATGAGCAGTTCTTC. As protein: CASSPPSFSGRRNEQFF.

J is TRBJ1-2 and V is TRBV5-1, with TRBD1 matching 7 bases. The V segment lost 1 base and the J segment 6 bases; nucleotides outside the gene matches: 12. The CDR3 sequence is 16 residues long. Germline lookup yields CDR1 SGHRS and CDR2 YFSETQ. DNA of the CDR3: TGCGCCAGCAGCTTGATGACAGGGAAGTTTGACGATGGCTACACCTTC. It specifies CASSLMTGKFDDGYTF.

This clone came up once. The chain is built from TRBV18 and TRBJ2-1; TRBD1 matches at 11 bases. With 2 bases clipped from V and 9 bases from J, the junction kept 6 bases outside the gene matches. Germline V gene data show CDR1 as KGHSH and CDR2 as LQKENI. The CDR3 totals 15 residues. CDR3 bases: TGTGCCAGCTCACCAATGGGACAGGGGGAACCTGAGCAGTTCTTC. As protein: CASSPMGQGEPEQFF.

V gene TRBV7-9 combines with J gene TRBJ1-2; possibly TRBD1 for D (5 bases). Trimming stripped 1 base from V and 4 bases from J, with 10 bases between. CDR3 size: 14 residues. Germline V gives CDR1 SEHNR, CDR2 FQNEAQ (reference sequence). The CDR3 loop reads CASSLDRPLYGYTF. DNA of the CDR3: TGTGCCAGCAGCTTAGACAGGCCCCTCTATGGCTACACCTTC.